This T cell receptor beta chain was sequenced in a study of blood T cells in healthy people across ages. A second PCR, run for roughly 7 to 11 cycles, used a sample-barcoded 5' primer plus a J-beta primer mix. TCRdb passed the 5' RACE reads through MiXCR, listing each CDR3 protein once. This sample has some 1,500,000 distinct CDR3 sequences; less than 45% occur once, and the top ten carry about 3.8%. CDR3 length: 14 amino acids. Germline V CDR1 and CDR2: DFQATT, SNEGSKA (reference sequence). V lost 0 bases to trimming and J lost 3 bases; unmatched junction nucleotides: 3. The chain is built from TRBV20-1 and TRBJ1-2; 8 bases fit TRBD1. The receptor was derived from a woman under 30 in good health. Sequenced sample: blood. CDR3 amino acids: CSARESRGHYGYTF. The CDR3 DNA is TGCAGTGCTAGAGAGAGCAGGGGGCACTATGGCTACACCTTC.